These 13 T cell receptor beta chains came from one sample sequenced in a study of beta chain features in type 1 diabetes. Expressed TCRB transcripts were sequenced because the isolated RNA had all been reverse transcribed beforehand. The assay was immunoSEQ multiplex PCR, and TCRdb's table has in-frame clones only and misses some. The table lists hundreds of thousands of clones, around a sixth of them singletons. Sequencing input: naive CD4+ T cells from blood. These receptor sequences come from a man between 18 and 35 years old in good health.

This clone was detected a few times. The chain uses TRBV7-2 and TRBJ1-1; a weak D match, TRBD1 (5 bases). The ends were cut back, 3 bases at V and 0 bases at J, with 8 bases in the middle. This CDR3 has 14 amino acids. Germline V gene sequence: CDR1 SGHTA, CDR2 FQGNSA. CDR3 region: CASSFRQLNTEAFF. DNA of the CDR3: TGTGCCAGCAGCTTTAGACAGTTGAACACTGAAGCTTTCTTT.

This clone showed up just once. At the DNA level, this CDR3 is encoded by other sequences in the same sample as well. CDR3 amino acids: CASSPVLDTEAFF. For the CDR3, the DNA is TGTGCCAGCTCACCGGTTCTGGACACTGAAGCTTTCTTT. This rearrangement joins TRBV18 to TRBJ1-1; no clear D. The CDR3 is made up of 13 amino acids. V lost 3 bases, J lost 3 bases, and 8 bases lay in between. The germline V gene has CDR1 KGHSH and CDR2 LQKENI. The variable domain in full, completed from reference TRBV18 and TRBJ1-1, reads NAGVMQNPRHLVRRRGQEARLRCSPMKGHSHVYWYRQLPEEGLKFMVYLQKENIIDESGMPKERFSAEFPKEGPSILRIQQVVRGDSAAYFCASSPVLDTEAFFGQGTRLTVV.

The chain recombines TRBV5-1 with TRBJ1-4, with 12 bases fitting TRBD1. With 3 bases clipped from V and 10 bases from J, the junction kept 13 bases outside the gene matches. This CDR3 contains 17 residues. Per the germline V gene, CDR1 is SGHRS and CDR2 is YFSETQ. CDR3 bases: TGCGCCAGCAGCTCGGTAGGGACAGGGGGCGTCAAAGGAAAACTGTTTTTT. Its protein is CASSSVGTGGVKGKLFF.

Only a few counts were recorded for this clone. The chain recombines TRBV11-3 with TRBJ2-7; the match to TRBD1 covers 9 bases. The CDR3 runs 15 residues. The ends lost 5 bases at V and 3 bases at J; junction bases unmatched: 8. Germline V gene lookup returns CDR1 SGHNT and CDR2 YENEEA. The CDR3 reads CASSPPGQGYYEQYF. CDR3 nucleotide sequence: TGTGCCAGCAGCCCTCCGGGACAGGGCTACTACGAGCAGTACTTC.

The DNA for the CDR3 is TGCGCCAGCAGCCGAGACAGGGGCCCTGAAGCTTTCTTT. It codes for CASSRDRGPEAFF. The rearrangement uses TRBV4-3 and TRBJ1-1, with 8 positions matching TRBD1. The CDR3 consists of 13 residues. V gave up 4 bases and J gave up 6 bases; unmatched junction bases: 4. Germline V gene sequence: CDR1 LGHNA, CDR2 YSLEER.

The gene calls are TRBV7-9 and TRBJ2-5; D might be TRBD1 (6 bases). This CDR3 comprises 14 residues. The germline CDR1 and CDR2 sequences are SEHNR and FQNEAQ (reference sequence). The V and J ends lost 8 bases and 0 bases respectively, with 13 bases between them. The CDR3 region is CASGQNRDQETQYF. CDR3 bases: TGTGCCAGCGGACAGAACAGGGACCAAGAGACCCAGTACTTC. The full variable domain, with the rest looked up from reference TRBV7-9 and TRBJ2-5, is DTGVSQNPRHKITKRGQNVTFRCDPISEHNRLYWYRQTLGQGPEFLTYFQNEAQLEKSRLLSDRFSAERPKGSFSTLEIQRTEQGDSAMYLCASGQNRDQETQYFGPGTRLLVL.

A few counts support this clone. The chain employs TRBV28 and TRBJ1-2; TRBD1 aligns across 12 bases. Per germline, CDR1 MDHEN and CDR2 SYDVKM. There are 14 residues in the CDR3. The J segment lost 9 bases and the V segment lost 2 bases, leaving 4 bases of the junction unmatched. The CDR3 loop reads CASSLPGTGGRYTF. The CDR3 DNA reads TGTGCCAGCAGTTTACCCGGGACAGGGGGCCGCTACACCTTC.

The rearrangement uses TRBV6-5 and TRBJ1-2; the D is unclear. This CDR3 contains 13 residues. Germline CDR1 MNHEY, CDR2 SVGAGI. The V end lost 4 bases, the J end lost 13 bases, and 19 bases lay between the germline ends. The CDR3 DNA sequence: TGTGCCAGCAGTTCCCCTCGGACGTCCGCGTTCACCTTC. This codes for CASSSPRTSAFTF.

V gene TRBV5-1 combines with J gene TRBJ1-5; tentative D call: TRBD1 (5 bases). V was trimmed by 0 bases and J by 4 bases, leaving 8 bases between them. In germline, CDR1 is SGHRS, CDR2 YFSETQ. This CDR3 is 14 amino acids long. Here the CDR3 reads CASSLESGNQPQHF. For the CDR3, the DNA is TGCGCCAGCAGCTTGGAGTCAGGGAATCAGCCCCAGCATTTT.

This clone was seen a handful of times. V is TRBV7-3 and J is TRBJ1-2; 7 positions match TRBD1. The germline V gene encodes CDR1 SGHTA and CDR2 FQGTGA. Unmatched junction bases numbered 7, after V lost 5 bases and J lost 4 bases. This CDR3 is 14 amino acids long. The CDR3 bases are TGTGCCAGCAGCAACGGACAGGACGCCTATGGCTACACCTTC. It yields the protein CASSNGQDAYGYTF.

This chain joins TRBV7-8 and TRBJ2-7; 8 positions agree with TRBD2. The V gene end was trimmed by 0 bases and the J gene end by 4 bases; junction bases not matched to a gene: 20. Looked up from germline, CDR1 is SGHVS and CDR2 is FQNEAQ. CDR3 length: 20 residues. CDR3 sequence reads: CASSLAQALSGGPPGYEQYF. The CDR3 DNA reads as TGTGCCAGCAGCTTAGCCCAAGCGCTGTCGGGGGGGCCCCCGGGTTACGAGCAGTACTTC.

The genes are TRBV10-3 and TRBJ2-7, with TRBD2 identical over 7 bases. CDR1 is ENHRY and CDR2 is SYGVKD in the germline V gene. Trimming took 6 bases from V and 3 from J; bases not matched to a gene: 5. This CDR3 has 13 amino acids. The CDR3 DNA follows: TGTGCCATCAGGCCTAGCGGTAACTACGAGCAGTACTTC. Translation: CAIRPSGNYEQYF.

The chain recombines TRBV6-5 with TRBJ2-7, with D tentatively TRBD2 (6 bases). The CDR3 loop spans 14 amino acids. Trimming shortened V by 6 bases and J by 0 bases, and 12 bases separated the two germline ends. In germline, CDR1 is MNHEY, CDR2 SVGAGI. The CDR3 loop is CASSKEGSSYEQYF. The DNA of the CDR3 is TGTGCCAGCAGCAAGGAGGGGAGCTCCTACGAGCAGTACTTC.